One T cell receptor beta chain is described in this entry. What it binds is not known. This sample is part of a study of CXCR3-negative and CXCR3-positive naive CD8 T cells. Study-wide results and caveats: Memory CD8+ cells had much lower diversity, and both naive subsets had comparably high diversity. More hydrophobic TRB CDR3s occurred in CXCR3-positive than in CXCR3-negative naive cells.

Naive CD8+ T cells carried a CD45RO-CCR7+CD27+CD95- phenotype. Germline lookup yields CDR1 SEHNR and CDR2 FQNEAQ (reference sequence). CDR3 size: 15 residues. UMI-labeled TRB cDNA libraries were prepared by 5' RACE. TCRdb reanalyzed the 5' RACE reads, giving one entry per CDR3 protein sequence and no DNA. This sample's table has approximately 130,000 distinct CDR3 sequences. The source of this sequence is a human donor in good health. Some clones in this sample may be carry-over from other donors' samples. The V and J genes are TRBV7-9 and TRBJ2-7; TCRdb proposes TRBD1, but this gene call is untestable without DNA. The specimen was naive CXCR3+ CD8+ T cells from blood. Noted subset: CD45RO-CCR7+CD27+CD95- naive CD8+ T cells expressing CXCR3 (TNR3+). The CDR3 region is CASSPPVGYDYEQYF.